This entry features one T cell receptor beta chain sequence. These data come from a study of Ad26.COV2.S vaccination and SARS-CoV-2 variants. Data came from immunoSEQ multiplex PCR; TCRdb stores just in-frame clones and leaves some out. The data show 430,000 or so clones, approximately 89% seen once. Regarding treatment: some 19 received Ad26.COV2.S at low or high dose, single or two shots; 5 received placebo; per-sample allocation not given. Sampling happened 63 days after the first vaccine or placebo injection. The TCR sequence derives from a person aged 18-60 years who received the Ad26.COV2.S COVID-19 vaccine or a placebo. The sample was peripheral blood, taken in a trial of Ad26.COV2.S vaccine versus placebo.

In DNA form, the CDR3 reads TGTGCCACCAGCAGGAGGAGGGGATCCTACAATGAGCAGTTCTTC. Its translation: CATSRRRGSYNEQFF. The chain has TRBV15 and TRBJ2-1; a weak D match, TRBD2 (6 bases). The CDR3 has 15 amino acids. Germline loops: CDR1 LNHNV, CDR2 YYDKDF (reference sequence). The germline V and J ends were trimmed by 3 bases and 1 base, with 10 bases remaining between them.